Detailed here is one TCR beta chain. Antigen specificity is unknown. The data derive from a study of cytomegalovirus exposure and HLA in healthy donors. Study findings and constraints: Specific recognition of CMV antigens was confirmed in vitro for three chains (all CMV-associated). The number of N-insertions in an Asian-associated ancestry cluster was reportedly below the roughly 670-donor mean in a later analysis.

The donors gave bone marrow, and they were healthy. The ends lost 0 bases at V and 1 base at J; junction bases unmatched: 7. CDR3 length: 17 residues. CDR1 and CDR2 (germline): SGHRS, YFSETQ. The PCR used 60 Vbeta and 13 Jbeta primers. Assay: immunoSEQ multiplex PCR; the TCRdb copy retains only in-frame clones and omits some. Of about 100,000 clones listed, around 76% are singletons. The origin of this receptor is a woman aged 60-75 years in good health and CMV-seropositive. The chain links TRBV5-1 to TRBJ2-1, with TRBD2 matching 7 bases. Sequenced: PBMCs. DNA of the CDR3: TGCGCCAGCAGCTTGGGTACGGGGGGAAGGTCCTACAATGAGCAGTTCTTC. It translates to CASSLGTGGRSYNEQFF.